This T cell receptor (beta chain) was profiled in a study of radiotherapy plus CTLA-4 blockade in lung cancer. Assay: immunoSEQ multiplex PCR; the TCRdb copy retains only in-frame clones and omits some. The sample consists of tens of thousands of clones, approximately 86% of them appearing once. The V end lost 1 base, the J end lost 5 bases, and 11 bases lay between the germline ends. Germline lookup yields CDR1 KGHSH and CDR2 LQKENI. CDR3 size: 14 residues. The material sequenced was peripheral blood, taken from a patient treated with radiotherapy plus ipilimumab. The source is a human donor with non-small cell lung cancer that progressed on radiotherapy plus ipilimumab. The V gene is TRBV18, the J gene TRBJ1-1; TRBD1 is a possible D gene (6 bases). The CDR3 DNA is TGTGCCAGCTCACCACGGCAGGGGATTACTGAAGCTTTCTTT. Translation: CASSPRQGITEAFF. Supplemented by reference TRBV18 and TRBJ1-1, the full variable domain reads NAGVMQNPRHLVRRRGQEARLRCSPMKGHSHVYWYRQLPEEGLKFMVYLQKENIIDESGMPKERFSAEFPKEGPSILRIQQVVRGDSAAYFCASSPRQGITEAFFGQGTRLTVV.